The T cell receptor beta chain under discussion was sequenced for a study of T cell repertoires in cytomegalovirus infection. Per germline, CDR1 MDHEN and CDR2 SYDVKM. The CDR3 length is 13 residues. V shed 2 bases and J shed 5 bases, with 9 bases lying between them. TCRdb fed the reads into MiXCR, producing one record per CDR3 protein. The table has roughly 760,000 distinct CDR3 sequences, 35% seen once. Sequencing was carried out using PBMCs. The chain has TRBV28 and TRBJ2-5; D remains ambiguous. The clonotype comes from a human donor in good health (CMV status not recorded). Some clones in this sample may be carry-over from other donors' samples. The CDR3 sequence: CASSLTARETQYF. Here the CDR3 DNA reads TGTGCCAGCAGTTTAACAGCGAGGGAGACCCAGTACTTC.